This paragraph reports one T cell receptor beta chain. J gave up 4 bases and V 4 bases, and 6 bases lay outside the gene matches. The germline gives CDR1 LNHDA, CDR2 SQIVND (reference sequence). This CDR3 region has 14 residues. This PCR relied on a set of 60 Vbeta primers and 13 Jbeta primers. Libraries were prepared by immunoSEQ multiplex PCR; TCRdb keeps only in-frame clonotypes and omits some of them. The data show 100,000 to 140,000 clones, 82% seen once. The record originates from a study of cytomegalovirus exposure and HLA in healthy donors. This sequence was found in a young man in good health and CMV-seropositive. The rearrangement links TRBV19 to TRBJ1-1; 7 bases line up with TRBD1. Sequencing was done on a sample of PBMCs. The CDR3 protein is CASSTGGSGTEAFF. CDR3 nucleotide sequence: TGTGCCAGTAGTACAGGGGGTTCGGGCACTGAAGCTTTCTTT.